The count of the clone carrying this TCR beta chain is one. Its target is unknown. Trimming cost V 6 bases and J 4 bases, with 15 bases left between them. This CDR3 is built from 14 residues. The germline CDR1 and CDR2 sequences are SGHVS and FNYEAQ. This sample stems from a study of cytomegalovirus exposure and HLA in healthy donors. Libraries were prepared by immunoSEQ multiplex PCR; TCRdb keeps only in-frame clonotypes and omits some of them. Seen here are over 200,000 clones, roughly 84% observed once, and the top ten hold 1.5% to 2.5%. Whole-study results and caveats: Most sequenced TCRs were rare (though some public TCRs occurred in many donors).

This chain joins TRBV7-6 and TRBJ2-5; tentatively, D is TRBD2 (6 bases). The sequencing input was PBMCs. The TCR comes from a woman in her late teens or twenties in good health and CMV-seropositive. CDR3 in DNA: TGTGCCAGCAGGAGGCGAGGAGCGGGAGAGACCCAGTACTTC. Its protein product is CASRRRGAGETQYF.